These 25 T cell receptor beta chains originate from one sample sequenced in a study of T cell responses to AZD1222 COVID-19 vaccine. TCRdb's copy holds only in-frame clones and misses some; the assay was immunoSEQ multiplex PCR. The sample lists about 170,000 clones; around 90% were seen once. The source material was peripheral blood, sampled on day 0 of AZD1222 vaccination. Receptors were obtained from an adult in good health.

The V gene is TRBV18, the J gene TRBJ1-1; D not resolved. Deletions cut 3 bases from V and 1 base from J, with 15 bases between. Germline V gene sequence: CDR1 KGHSH, CDR2 LQKENI. The CDR3 has 16 residues. The CDR3 nucleotides read TGTGCCAGCTCACCTGTCCTAGGCGAGGGGAACACTGAAGCTTTCTTT. It encodes CASSPVLGEGNTEAFF. Using reference TRBV18 and TRBJ1-1 for the parts outside the CDR3, the full variable domain is NAGVMQNPRHLVRRRGQEARLRCSPMKGHSHVYWYRQLPEEGLKFMVYLQKENIIDESGMPKERFSAEFPKEGPSILRIQQVVRGDSAAYFCASSPVLGEGNTEAFFGQGTRLTVV.

CDR3 loop: CASSLWGTGGETQYF. CDR3 bases: TGTGCCAGCAGCTTGTGGGGGACAGGGGGAGAGACCCAGTACTTC. The chain recombines TRBV5-4 with TRBJ2-5, with 11 bases matching TRBD1. Per germline, CDR1 SGHNT and CDR2 YYREEE (reference sequence). Trimming at V came to 1 base and at J to 4 bases, leaving 3 bases not matched to a gene. The CDR3 runs 15 residues. The full variable domain, rest sourced from reference TRBV5-4 and TRBJ2-5, is ETGVTQSPTHLIKTRGQQVTLRCSSQSGHNTVSWYQQALGQGPQFIFQYYREEENGRGNFPPRFSGLQFPNYSSELNVNALELDDSALYLCASSLWGTGGETQYFGPGTRLLVL.

The chain couples TRBV18 to TRBJ1-1; D unresolved. V was shortened by 3 bases and J by 0 bases, with 5 bases between the two germline ends. CDR1 and CDR2 from the germline V gene are KGHSH and LQKENI. The CDR3 loop spans 13 amino acids. The CDR3 DNA follows: TGTGCCAGCTCACCTGTATTGAACACTGAAGCTTTCTTT. Protein: CASSPVLNTEAFF.

J is TRBJ2-7 and V is TRBV7-2; 8 bases line up with TRBD1. The germline V gene encodes CDR1 SGHTA and CDR2 FQGNSA. The length of the CDR3 is 13 residues. V was pared by 6 bases and J by 6 bases, with 7 bases of the junction left unmatched. CDR3 bases: TGTGCCAGCAGTTTCGGACAGGGCAGCGAGCAGTACTTC. Its protein product is CASSFGQGSEQYF.

V usage is TRBV27 and J usage is TRBJ2-7, with 8 bases lining up with TRBD2. The CDR3 contains 14 residues. V lost 6 bases, J lost 0 bases, and 4 bases stayed unmatched. Germline CDR1 reads MNHEY; CDR2 reads SMNVEV (reference sequence). The CDR3 DNA reads TGTGCCAGCAGACTAGCGGCAGCCTCCTACGAGCAGTACTTC. This gives the protein CASRLAAASYEQYF.

This sequence joins TRBV5-6 and TRBJ2-7; perhaps TRBD2 as D (5 bases). Trimming cost V 4 bases and J 1 base, with 9 bases left between them. There are 13 residues in the CDR3. The V gene's germline CDR1 is SGHDT and CDR2 YYEEEE. This CDR3 reads CASSPTGSYEQYF. The CDR3 nucleotides read TGTGCCAGCAGCCCCACGGGATCCTACGAGCAGTACTTC.

This clone was seen a few times. This chain links TRBV29-1 with TRBJ1-2; unclear D gene. In germline, CDR1 is SQVTM, CDR2 ANQGSEA. There are 12 residues in the CDR3. V lost 3 bases and J 4 bases, leaving 9 bases between the germline ends. DNA of the CDR3: TGCAGCGTTGACGCCTCAATCTATGGCTACACCTTC. Translation gives CSVDASIYGYTF. The variable domain in full, with the rest retrieved from reference TRBV29-1 and TRBJ1-2, is SAVISQKPSRDICQRGTSLTIQCQVDSQVTMMFWYRQQPGQSLTLIATANQGSEATYESGFVIDKFPISRPNLTFSTLTVSNMSPEDSSIYLCSVDASIYGYTFGSGTRLTVV.

The chain combines TRBV9 with TRBJ2-3; 8 bases map to TRBD1. The CDR3 totals 16 residues. V lost 0 bases, J lost 2 bases, and 5 bases stayed unmatched. Germline CDR1 and CDR2: SGDLS and YYNGEE. The CDR3 loop is CASSVGTGSDTDTQYF. CDR3 sequence (DNA): TGTGCCAGCAGCGTAGGGACAGGGTCAGACACAGATACGCAGTATTTT.

The rearrangement uses TRBV7-9 and TRBJ2-7; 11 bases map to TRBD1. CDR1 is SEHNR and CDR2 is FQNEAQ in the germline V gene (reference sequence). The V and J ends lost 6 bases and 3 bases, in that order; junction bases with no gene match: 7. This CDR3 is 15 amino acids long. The chain's CDR3 is CASSPDRGLLYEQYF. The CDR3 DNA reads TGTGCCAGCAGTCCGGACAGGGGGCTCCTCTACGAGCAGTACTTC. The full variable domain, with the rest looked up from reference TRBV7-9 and TRBJ2-7, is DTGVSQNPRHKITKRGQNVTFRCDPISEHNRLYWYRQTLGQGPEFLTYFQNEAQLEKSRLLSDRFSAERPKGSFSTLEIQRTEQGDSAMYLCASSPDRGLLYEQYFGPGTRLTVT.

This clone was detected only once. The gene calls are TRBV5-1 and TRBJ1-2, with D unresolved. Germline values: CDR1 SGHRS, CDR2 YFSETQ. The CDR3 runs 14 residues. Trimming stripped 0 bases from V and 14 bases from J, with 20 bases between. The CDR3 nucleotides read TGCGCCAGCAGCTTGGAGCAGGCCGGTGGTAGTCCGACCTTC. Amino acid sequence: CASSLEQAGGSPTF.

The chain has TRBV7-9 and TRBJ2-2; 7 bases match TRBD2. Trimming took 5 bases from V and 4 from J; bases not matched to a gene: 16. The CDR3 sequence is 18 residues long. Germline V lookup: CDR1 SEHNR, CDR2 FQNEAQ (reference sequence). The CDR3 DNA reads TGTGCCAGCAGCCCCAGCAAAGGGACTACTAAATTCACCGGGGAGCTGTTTTTT. Protein sequence: CASSPSKGTTKFTGELFF.

In this sample, this clone turned up once. The gene calls are TRBV2 and TRBJ2-2; possible D gene TRBD2, 5 bases. Per the germline V gene, CDR1 is SNHLY and CDR2 is FYNNEI. Trimming stripped 3 bases from V and 4 bases from J, with 6 bases between. The CDR3 runs 13 residues. The CDR3 here is CASSDEGTGELFF. The CDR3 DNA is TGTGCCAGCAGTGACGAGGGCACCGGGGAGCTGTTTTTT.

This chain uses TRBV7-9 with TRBJ1-6, with D hard to call. From germline, CDR1 is SEHNR and CDR2 FQNEAQ (reference sequence). The V end lost 4 bases, the J end lost 9 bases, and 16 bases lay between the germline ends. This CDR3 contains 15 residues. CDR3 loop: CASSSSVSWGSPLHF. The DNA of the CDR3 is TGTGCCAGCAGCTCGTCGGTTTCCTGGGGTTCACCCCTCCACTTT.

The DNA for the CDR3 is TGCGCCAGCAGCTTGGACTCTCCTGGGGCCAACGTCCTGACTTTC. Amino acid sequence: CASSLDSPGANVLTF. This chain links TRBV5-1 with TRBJ2-6; no clear D gene. The CDR3 runs to 15 residues. Germline V gene lookup returns CDR1 SGHRS and CDR2 YFSETQ. V dropped 0 bases and J dropped 2 bases, with 6 bases sitting between them. The whole variable domain, filled in from reference TRBV5-1 and TRBJ2-6, reads KAGVTQTPRYLIKTRGQQVTLSCSPISGHRSVSWYQQTPGQGLQFLFEYFSETQRNKGNFPGRFSGRQFSNSRSEMNVSTLELGDSALYLCASSLDSPGANVLTFGAGSRLTVL.

Comment on this clone: The junction departs from the called germline gene at one end, perhaps through a read error. The genes are TRBV19 and TRBJ2-1; D is undetermined. This CDR3 spans 14 amino acids. The germline CDR1 and CDR2 sequences are LNHDA and SQIVND (reference sequence). The CDR3 is CASSIQVSHNEQFF. The CDR3 DNA reads TGTGCCAGTAGTATCCAAGTCTCCCACAATGAGCAGTTCTTC.

The chain combines TRBV15 with TRBJ1-2; D is unclear. V gave up 4 bases and J gave up 5 bases, with 14 bases separating them. The CDR3 sequence is 14 residues long. CDR1 and CDR2 from the germline V gene are LNHNV and YYDKDF (reference sequence). The CDR3 region has the DNA TGTGCCACCAGCATCCGGAGAGCGGGTTATGGCTACACCTTC. It is translated as CATSIRRAGYGYTF.

The chain has TRBV6-6 and TRBJ1-1; D ambiguous. The CDR3 runs to 19 residues. V lost 5 bases, J lost 3 bases, and 28 bases lay in between. Germline lookup yields CDR1 MNHNY and CDR2 SVGAGI (reference sequence). The CDR3 loop reads CASSPRLTRRGYTDTEAFF. CDR3 bases: TGTGCCAGCAGTCCCCGCCTGACCCGACGCGGTTATACGGACACTGAAGCTTTCTTT.

CDR3 coding DNA: TGCAGCGTTGAGACGGGGGCAGGTGGTAACTACGGTGGCTACACCTTC. This gives the protein CSVETGAGGNYGGYTF. The chain employs TRBV29-1 and TRBJ1-2; tentative D call: TRBD1 (6 bases). The CDR3 contains 16 residues. Trimming pared 3 bases from V and 7 bases from J, leaving 24 bases between. The germline V gene has CDR1 SQVTM and CDR2 ANQGSEA.

This chain links TRBV18 with TRBJ1-4; D call uncertain. The V and J ends lost 6 bases and 4 bases respectively, with 12 bases between them. Per the germline V gene, CDR1 is KGHSH and CDR2 is LQKENI. The CDR3 loop spans 14 amino acids. CDR3 nucleotides: TGTGCCAGCTCGTTACAGCTGGGTAATGAAAAACTGTTTTTT. It specifies CASSLQLGNEKLFF.

The chain joins TRBV27 to TRBJ2-5; 10 bases align to TRBD1. The CDR3 is 13 residues long. Germline loops: CDR1 MNHEY, CDR2 SMNVEV (reference sequence). J lost 4 bases, V lost 10 bases, and 6 bases had no gene match. Written as DNA, the CDR3 is TGTGCCACCATGACAGGGGGCCGAGAGACCCAGTACTTC. Residues: CATMTGGRETQYF.

A single count supports this clone. The J gene is TRBJ1-2, the V gene TRBV7-9; 7 nucleotides line up with TRBD1. This CDR3 contains 14 residues. The ends lost 2 bases at V and 5 bases at J; junction bases unmatched: 5. CDR1 and CDR2 from the germline V gene are SEHNR and FQNEAQ (reference sequence). The CDR3, as DNA: TGTGCCAGCAGCTTACAGGGGGGCACTTATGGCTACACCTTC. Its translation: CASSLQGGTYGYTF. Full variable domain (remainder filled in from reference TRBV7-9 and TRBJ1-2): DTGVSQNPRHKITKRGQNVTFRCDPISEHNRLYWYRQTLGQGPEFLTYFQNEAQLEKSRLLSDRFSAERPKGSFSTLEIQRTEQGDSAMYLCASSLQGGTYGYTFGSGTRLTVV.

This sequence joins TRBV10-3 and TRBJ1-3, with D possibly matching TRBD1 (6 bases). Germline lookup yields CDR1 ENHRY and CDR2 SYGVKD. The CDR3 has 14 residues. Trimming stripped 3 bases from V and 3 bases from J, with 9 bases between. The CDR3 loop reads CAISDRGNGNTIYF. The CDR3, as DNA: TGTGCCATCAGTGACAGGGGAAATGGAAACACCATATATTTT.

This chain links TRBV7-2 with TRBJ1-5; TRBD1 matches at 9 bases. Trimming cost V 4 bases and J 4 bases; bases outside gene matches: 5. The CDR3 consists of 15 residues. Per the germline V gene, CDR1 is SGHTA and CDR2 is FQGNSA. CDR3 coding DNA: TGTGCCAGCAGCTCCACGACAGGGGGAAATCAGCCCCAGCATTTT. Protein: CASSSTTGGNQPQHF.

This clone has only one observation. The chain couples TRBV19 to TRBJ1-4; the D is unclear. V lost 3 bases and J 8 bases, leaving 7 bases between the germline ends. Germline-derived CDR1 and CDR2 are LNHDA and SQIVND (reference sequence). This CDR3 has 12 amino acids. Here the CDR3 reads CASSIWGEKLFF. CDR3 nucleotide sequence: TGTGCCAGTAGTATTTGGGGAGAAAAACTGTTTTTT.

The chain is built from TRBV7-8 and TRBJ1-1; D perhaps matches TRBD1 (5 bases). The CDR3 contains 16 residues. V lost 1 base and J 2 bases, leaving 14 bases between the germline ends. Germline lookup yields CDR1 SGHVS and CDR2 FQNEAQ. The CDR3 loop is CASSLESATVNTEAFF. In DNA form, the CDR3 reads TGTGCCAGCAGCTTAGAATCCGCGACAGTTAACACTGAAGCTTTCTTT.